This T cell receptor beta chain stems from a study of T cell responses to AZD1222 COVID-19 vaccine. Study outcomes and limitations: Regions 160-218 and 743-854 held dominance among vaccine-associated CD4 TCRs, which spanned spike. Every sample of the repertoires postdated the peak T cell response. Breadth and depth of Spike-specific TCRs rose after two AZD1222 doses.

Concerning this clone: Its target is not known.

Sequencing used immunoSEQ multiplex PCR; TCRdb keeps in-frame clones, though not all of them. The sample carries tens of thousands of clones, about 86% recorded once. Sequencing was performed on peripheral blood, taken on day 0 of AZD1222 vaccination. The TCR was taken from an adult in good health.

The CDR3: CASSPRRGGYSNQPQHF. The CDR3 DNA reads as TGTGCCAGCAGCCCAAGACGGGGAGGGTACAGCAATCAGCCCCAGCATTTT. The chain employs TRBV7-8 and TRBJ1-5; D remains unclear. In germline, CDR1 is SGHVS, CDR2 FQNEAQ. The V end lost 5 bases, the J end lost 1 base, and 18 bases lay between the germline ends. This CDR3 has 17 amino acids.